Below, one TCR beta chain is given with its context. Its ends do not fully match the called genes, so a read error is possible. The length of the CDR3 is 15 residues. Germline V gives CDR1 SSHAT, CDR2 FNYEAQ (reference sequence). This entry belongs to a study of blood T cell repertoires in COVID-19. Study-level information: Nucleic acid was either cDNA or gDNA, and it came from T cells, B-cell-depleted T cells, or PBMCs.

The recovered donors of Cohort 3 showed two negative PCRs, clearance, or symptom resolution. This table comes from immunoSEQ multiplex PCR, and its TCRdb copy is limited to in-frame clones, with some not included. The table includes 150,000 to 200,000 clones, roughly 85% detected once. The material sequenced was PBMCs or T cells enriched from blood (not recorded which). V and J are TRBV7-7 and TRBJ1-1, with D perhaps TRBD1 (6 bases). The receptor comes from a woman between 45 and 60 years old who had recovered from COVID-19. As DNA, the CDR3 is TGTGCTAGCAGCCCGCTTCCGGGACAAGACACTGAAGCTTTCTTT. Encoded protein: CASSPLPGQDTEAFF.